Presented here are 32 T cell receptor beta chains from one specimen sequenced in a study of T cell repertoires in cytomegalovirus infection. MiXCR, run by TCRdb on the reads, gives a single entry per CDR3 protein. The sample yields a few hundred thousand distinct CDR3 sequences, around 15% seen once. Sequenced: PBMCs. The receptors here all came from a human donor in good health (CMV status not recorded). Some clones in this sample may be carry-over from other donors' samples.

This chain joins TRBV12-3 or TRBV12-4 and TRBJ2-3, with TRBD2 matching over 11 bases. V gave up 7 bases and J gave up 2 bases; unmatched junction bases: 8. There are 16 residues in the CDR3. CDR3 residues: CASTQATSGATDTQYF. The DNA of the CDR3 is TGTGCCAGCACCCAGGCGACTAGCGGGGCCACAGATACGCAGTATTTT.

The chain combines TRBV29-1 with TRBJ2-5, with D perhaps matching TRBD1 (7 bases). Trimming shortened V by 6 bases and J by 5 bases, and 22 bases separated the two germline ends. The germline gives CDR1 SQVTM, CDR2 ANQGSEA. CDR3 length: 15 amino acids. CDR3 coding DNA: TGCAGCGTCGGGGCGGGGACAGTGGGTAAGGAGACCCAGTACTTC. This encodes CSVGAGTVGKETQYF.

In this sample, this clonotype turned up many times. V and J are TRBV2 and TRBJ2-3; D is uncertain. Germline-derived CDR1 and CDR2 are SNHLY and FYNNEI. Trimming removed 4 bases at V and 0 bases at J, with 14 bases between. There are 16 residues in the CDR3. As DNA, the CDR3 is TGTGCCAGCAGTGGACGAACTTCAACTAGCACAGATACGCAGTATTTT. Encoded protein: CASSGRTSTSTDTQYF.

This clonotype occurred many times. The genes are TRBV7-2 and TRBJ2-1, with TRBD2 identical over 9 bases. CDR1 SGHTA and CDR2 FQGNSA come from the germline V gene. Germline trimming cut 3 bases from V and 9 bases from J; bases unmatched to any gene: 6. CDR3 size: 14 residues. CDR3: CASSFGTSFGEQFF. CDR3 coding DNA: TGTGCCAGCAGCTTTGGGACTAGCTTCGGTGAGCAGTTCTTC.

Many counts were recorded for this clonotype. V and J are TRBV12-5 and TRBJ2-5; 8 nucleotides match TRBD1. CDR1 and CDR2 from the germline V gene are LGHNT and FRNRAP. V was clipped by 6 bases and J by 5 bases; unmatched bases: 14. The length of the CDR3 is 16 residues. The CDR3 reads CASGRTGRTGTETQYF. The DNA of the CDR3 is TGTGCTAGTGGCCGAACAGGAAGGACAGGGACGGAGACCCAGTACTTC.

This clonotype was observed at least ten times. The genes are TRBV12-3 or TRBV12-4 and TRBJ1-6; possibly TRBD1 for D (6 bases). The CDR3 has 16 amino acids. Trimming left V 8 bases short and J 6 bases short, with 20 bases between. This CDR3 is CASSPVGGALNSPLHF. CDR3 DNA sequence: TGTGCCAGCTCACCCGTGGGGGGGGCCCTTAATTCACCCCTCCACTTT.

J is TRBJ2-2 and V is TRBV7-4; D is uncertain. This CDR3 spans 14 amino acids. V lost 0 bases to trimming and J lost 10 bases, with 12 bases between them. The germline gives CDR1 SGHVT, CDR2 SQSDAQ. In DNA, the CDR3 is TGTGCCAGCAGCTTAGCGGAAAGTGGGGAGGAGCTGTTTTTT. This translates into CASSLAESGEELFF.

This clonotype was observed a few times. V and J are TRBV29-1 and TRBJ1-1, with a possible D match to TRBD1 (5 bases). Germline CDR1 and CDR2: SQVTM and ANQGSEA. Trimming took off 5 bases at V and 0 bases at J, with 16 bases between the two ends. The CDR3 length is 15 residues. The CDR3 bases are TGCAGCGTTTCAGCAGCAGCAGGGATGAACACTGAAGCTTTCTTT. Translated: CSVSAAAGMNTEAFF.

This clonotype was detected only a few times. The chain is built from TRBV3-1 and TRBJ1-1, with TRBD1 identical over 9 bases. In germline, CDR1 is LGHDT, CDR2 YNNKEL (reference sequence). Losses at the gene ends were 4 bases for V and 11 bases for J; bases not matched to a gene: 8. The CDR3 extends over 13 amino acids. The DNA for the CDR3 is TGTGCCAGCAGCCCCCGGACAGGGGACGAGGCTTTCTTT. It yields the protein CASSPRTGDEAFF.

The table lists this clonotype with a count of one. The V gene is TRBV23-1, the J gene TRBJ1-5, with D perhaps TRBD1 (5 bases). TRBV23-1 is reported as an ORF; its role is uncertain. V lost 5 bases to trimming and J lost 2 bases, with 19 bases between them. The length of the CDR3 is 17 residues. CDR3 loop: CASSVKSGIQGNQPQHF. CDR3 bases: TGCGCCAGCAGTGTCAAGTCAGGGATTCAAGGCAATCAGCCCCAGCATTTT.

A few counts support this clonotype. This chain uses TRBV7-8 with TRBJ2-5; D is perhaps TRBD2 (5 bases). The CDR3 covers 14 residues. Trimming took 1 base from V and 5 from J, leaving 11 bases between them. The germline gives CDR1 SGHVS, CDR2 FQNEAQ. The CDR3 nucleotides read TGTGCCAGCAGCTTAGTACGGGATCGGGAGACCCAGTACTTC. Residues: CASSLVRDRETQYF.

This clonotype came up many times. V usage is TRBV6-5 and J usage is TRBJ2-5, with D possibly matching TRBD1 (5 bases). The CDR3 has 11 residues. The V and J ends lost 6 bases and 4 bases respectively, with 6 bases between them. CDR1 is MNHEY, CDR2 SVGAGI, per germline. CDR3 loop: CASRDRETQYF. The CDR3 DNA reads TGTGCCAGCAGAGACAGAGAGACCCAGTACTTC.

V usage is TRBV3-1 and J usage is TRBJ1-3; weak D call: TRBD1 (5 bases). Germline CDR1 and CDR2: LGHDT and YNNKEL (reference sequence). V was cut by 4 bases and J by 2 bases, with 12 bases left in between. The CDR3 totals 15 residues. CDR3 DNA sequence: TGTGCCAGCAGCCCGCGTGTGGGGGCTGGAAACACCATATATTTT. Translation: CASSPRVGAGNTIYF.

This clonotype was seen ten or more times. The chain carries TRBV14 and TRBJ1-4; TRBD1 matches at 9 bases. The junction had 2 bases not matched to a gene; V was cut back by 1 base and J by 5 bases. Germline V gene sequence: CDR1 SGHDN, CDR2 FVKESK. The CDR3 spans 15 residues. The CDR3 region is CASSQGTGVNEKLFF. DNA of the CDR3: TGTGCCAGCAGCCAAGGGACAGGGGTAAATGAAAAACTGTTTTTT.

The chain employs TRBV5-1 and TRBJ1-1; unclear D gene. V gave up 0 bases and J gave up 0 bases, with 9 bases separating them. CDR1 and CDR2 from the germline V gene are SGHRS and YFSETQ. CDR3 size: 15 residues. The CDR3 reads CASSLEFGLNTEAFF. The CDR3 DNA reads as TGCGCCAGCAGCTTGGAATTTGGTTTGAACACTGAAGCTTTCTTT.

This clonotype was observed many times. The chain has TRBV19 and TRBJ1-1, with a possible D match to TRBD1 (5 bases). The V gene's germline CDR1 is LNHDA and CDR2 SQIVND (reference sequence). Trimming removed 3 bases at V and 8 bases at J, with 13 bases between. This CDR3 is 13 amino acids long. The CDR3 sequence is CASSMGLRREAFF. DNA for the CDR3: TGTGCCAGTAGTATGGGACTCCGGAGGGAAGCTTTCTTT.

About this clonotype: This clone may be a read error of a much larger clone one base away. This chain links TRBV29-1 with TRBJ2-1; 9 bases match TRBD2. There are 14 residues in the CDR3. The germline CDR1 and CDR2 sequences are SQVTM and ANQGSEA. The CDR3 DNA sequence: TGCAGCGTGACCGGGACTAGCTACTACAATGAGCAGCTCTTC. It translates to CSVTGTSYYNEQLF.

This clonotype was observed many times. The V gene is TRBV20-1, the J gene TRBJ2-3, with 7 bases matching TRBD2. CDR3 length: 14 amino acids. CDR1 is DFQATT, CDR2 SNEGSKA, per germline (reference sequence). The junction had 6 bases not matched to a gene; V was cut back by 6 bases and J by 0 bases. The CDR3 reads CSAEWRGSTDTQYF. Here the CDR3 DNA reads TGCAGTGCGGAATGGCGGGGGAGCACAGATACGCAGTATTTT.

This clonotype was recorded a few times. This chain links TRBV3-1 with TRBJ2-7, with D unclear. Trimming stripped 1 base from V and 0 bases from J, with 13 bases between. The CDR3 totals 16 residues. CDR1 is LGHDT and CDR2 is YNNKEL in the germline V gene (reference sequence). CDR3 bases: TGTGCCAGCAGCCAAGTGATCGCGTTGAGCTCCTACGAGCAGTACTTC. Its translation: CASSQVIALSSYEQYF.

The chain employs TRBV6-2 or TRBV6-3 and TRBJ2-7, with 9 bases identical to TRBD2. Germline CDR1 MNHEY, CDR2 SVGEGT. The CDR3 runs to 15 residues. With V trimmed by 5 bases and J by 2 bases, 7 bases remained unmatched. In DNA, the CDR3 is TGTGCCAGCAGTGACCGACTAGCGGATACCTACGAGCAGTACTTC. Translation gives CASSDRLADTYEQYF.

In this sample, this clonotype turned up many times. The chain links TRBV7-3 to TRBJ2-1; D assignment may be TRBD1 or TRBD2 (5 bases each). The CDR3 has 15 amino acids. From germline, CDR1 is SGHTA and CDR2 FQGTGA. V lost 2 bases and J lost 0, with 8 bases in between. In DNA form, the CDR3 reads TGTGCCAGCAGCTTATTCGGGGCCTCCTACAATGAGCAGTTCTTC. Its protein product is CASSLFGASYNEQFF. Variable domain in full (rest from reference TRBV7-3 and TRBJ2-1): GAGVSQTPSNKVTEKGKYVELRCDPISGHTALYWYRQSLGQGPEFLIYFQGTGAADDSGLPNDRFFAVRPEGSVSTLKIQRTERGDSAVYLCASSLFGASYNEQFFGPGTRLTVL.

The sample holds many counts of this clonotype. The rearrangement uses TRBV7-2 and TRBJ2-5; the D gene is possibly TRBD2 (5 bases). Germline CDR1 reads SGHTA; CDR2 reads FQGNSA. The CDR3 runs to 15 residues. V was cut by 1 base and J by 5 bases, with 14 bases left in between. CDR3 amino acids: CASSLVSAAAETQYF. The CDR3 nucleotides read TGTGCCAGCAGCTTAGTGTCCGCAGCGGCGGAGACCCAGTACTTC. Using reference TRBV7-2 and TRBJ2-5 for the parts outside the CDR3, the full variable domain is GAGVSQSPSNKVTEKGKDVELRCDPISGHTALYWYRQSLGQGLEFLIYFQGNSAPDKSGLPSDRFSAERTGGSVSTLTIQRTQQEDSAVYLCASSLVSAAAETQYFGPGTRLLVL.

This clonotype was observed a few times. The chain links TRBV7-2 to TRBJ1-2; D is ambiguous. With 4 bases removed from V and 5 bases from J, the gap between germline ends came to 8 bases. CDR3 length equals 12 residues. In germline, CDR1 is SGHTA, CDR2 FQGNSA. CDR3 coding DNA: TGTGCCAGCAGCTCAGCTCTATATGGCTACACCTTC. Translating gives CASSSALYGYTF.

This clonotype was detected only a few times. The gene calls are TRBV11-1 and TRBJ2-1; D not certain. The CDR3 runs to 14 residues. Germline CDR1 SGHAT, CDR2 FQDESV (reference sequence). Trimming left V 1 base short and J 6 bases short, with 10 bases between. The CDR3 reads CASSLDFPGNEQFF. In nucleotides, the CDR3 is TGTGCCAGCAGCTTAGACTTTCCAGGCAATGAGCAGTTCTTC.

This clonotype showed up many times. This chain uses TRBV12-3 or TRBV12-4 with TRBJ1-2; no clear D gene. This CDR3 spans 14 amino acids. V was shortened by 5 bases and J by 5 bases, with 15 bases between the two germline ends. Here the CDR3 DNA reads TGTGCCAGCAGTAGGAACCCCCGGGGATATGGCTACACCTTC. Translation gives CASSRNPRGYGYTF.

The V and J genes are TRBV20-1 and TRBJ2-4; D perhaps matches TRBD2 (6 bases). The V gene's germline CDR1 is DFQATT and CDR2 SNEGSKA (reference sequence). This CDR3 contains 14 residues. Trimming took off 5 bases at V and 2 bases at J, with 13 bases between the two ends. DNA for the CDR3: TGCAGTGCTGTCCACCGGGACTCCAAAAACATTCAGTACTTC. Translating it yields CSAVHRDSKNIQYF.

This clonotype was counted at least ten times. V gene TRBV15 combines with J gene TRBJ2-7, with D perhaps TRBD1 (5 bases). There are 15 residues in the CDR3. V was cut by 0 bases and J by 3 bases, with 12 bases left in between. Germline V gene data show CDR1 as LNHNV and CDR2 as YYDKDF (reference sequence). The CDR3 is CATSRDQGFDYEQYF. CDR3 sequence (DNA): TGTGCCACCAGCAGAGATCAGGGTTTCGACTACGAGCAGTACTTC.

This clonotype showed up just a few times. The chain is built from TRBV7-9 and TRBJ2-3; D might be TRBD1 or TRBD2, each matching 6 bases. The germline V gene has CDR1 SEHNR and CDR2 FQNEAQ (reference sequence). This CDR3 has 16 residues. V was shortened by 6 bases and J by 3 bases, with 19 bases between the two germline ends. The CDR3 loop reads CASSFVGGWGTDTQYF. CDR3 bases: TGTGCCAGCAGTTTCGTCGGGGGCTGGGGGACAGATACGCAGTATTTT.

The CDR3 DNA sequence: TGTGCCAGCAGCGCCCCCGGGACTAGCGGGATTGTCGAGCAGTACTTC. Its protein product is CASSAPGTSGIVEQYF. The V and J genes are TRBV9 and TRBJ2-7; 13 bases are shared with TRBD2. Germline V gene sequence: CDR1 SGDLS, CDR2 YYNGEE. This CDR3 region has 16 residues. V was clipped by 3 bases and J by 6 bases; unmatched bases: 9.

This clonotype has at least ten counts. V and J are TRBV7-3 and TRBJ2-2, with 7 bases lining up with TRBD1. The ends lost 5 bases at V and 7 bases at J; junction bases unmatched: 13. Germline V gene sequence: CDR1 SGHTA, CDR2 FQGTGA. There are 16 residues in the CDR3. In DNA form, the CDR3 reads TGTGCCAGCAGCCTCTCGGGGAACAGGGGCAGCGGGGAGCTGTTTTTT. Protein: CASSLSGNRGSGELFF.

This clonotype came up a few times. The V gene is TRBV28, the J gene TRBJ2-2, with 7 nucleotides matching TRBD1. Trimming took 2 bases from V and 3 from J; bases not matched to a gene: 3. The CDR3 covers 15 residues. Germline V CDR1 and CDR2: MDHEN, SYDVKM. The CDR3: CASSLDRVDTGELFF. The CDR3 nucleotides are TGTGCCAGCAGTTTAGACAGGGTTGACACCGGGGAGCTGTTTTTT.

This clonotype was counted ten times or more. The CDR3 loop is CASSLSPGENTEAFF. The DNA for the CDR3 is TGTGCCAGCAGTTTAAGCCCGGGAGAGAACACTGAAGCTTTCTTT. V gene TRBV28 combines with J gene TRBJ1-1, with unresolved D. V lost 2 bases, J lost 1 base, and 11 bases lay in between. The germline gives CDR1 MDHEN, CDR2 SYDVKM. The CDR3 totals 15 residues.